The clone carrying this T cell receptor (beta chain) was picked up a small number of times. Its antigen is as yet unknown. This sample stems from a study of blood T cells in healthy people across ages. Study-wide results and caveats: The study found more naive CD4+ cells and higher diversity in long-lived than aged donors.

Isolation per sample recovered at least 7 million PBMCs. Each sample provided at least 5 micrograms of extracted total RNA. The authors ran a second PCR of about 6 to 11 cycles using a sample-barcoded 5' primer and a J-beta primer mix. Each CDR3 protein gets one entry after TCRdb re-called the 5' RACE reads with MiXCR. The sample records 550,000 to 600,000 distinct CDR3 sequences, approximately 30% being singletons. The CDR3 consists of 11 residues. The ends were cut back, 2 bases at V and 8 bases at J, with 6 bases in the middle. The source of this sequence is a woman in her seventies in good health. This chain uses TRBV12-3 or TRBV12-4 with TRBJ1-1; D is undetermined. Material: blood. This chain's CDR3 is CASSLSREAFF. CDR3 nucleotides: TGTGCCAGCAGTTTATCCCGGGAAGCTTTCTTT.